These 18 T cell receptor beta chains were all obtained from the same sample, sequenced in a study of T cell responses to AZD1222 COVID-19 vaccine. Repertoires were generated with immunoSEQ multiplex PCR, while TCRdb's copy carries only in-frame clones and drops some. The table includes around 140,000 clones, roughly 89% detected once. The specimen was peripheral blood, collected on day 0 of AZD1222 vaccination. The receptors were gathered from an adult in good health.

The genes are TRBV6-4 and TRBJ2-1; no firm D call. Germline lookup yields CDR1 MRHNA and CDR2 SNTAGT. The CDR3 covers 13 residues. The V and J ends lost 3 bases and 3 bases respectively, with 6 bases between them. CDR3 in amino acids: CASSEGVYNEQFF. The CDR3 DNA reads TGTGCCAGCAGTGAGGGCGTCTACAATGAGCAGTTCTTC.

The V gene is TRBV4-1, the J gene TRBJ2-3; D uncertain. CDR3 length equals 16 residues. Germline values: CDR1 MGHRA, CDR2 YSYEKL. V was trimmed by 3 bases and J by 0 bases, leaving 13 bases between them. The DNA of the CDR3 is TGCGCCAGCAGCCATGTCGAGACCCTTAGCACAGATACGCAGTATTTT. It encodes CASSHVETLSTDTQYF.

This sequence joins TRBV7-9 and TRBJ1-1; 7 bases agree with TRBD1. V shed 4 bases, J shed 0 bases, and the junction held 11 bases outside the gene matches. This CDR3 is built from 17 residues. CDR1 and CDR2 from the germline V gene are SEHNR and FQNEAQ (reference sequence). In DNA form, the CDR3 reads TGTGCCAGCAGCTCCACCCAGACAGGGAACATGAACACTGAAGCTTTCTTT. This sequence encodes CASSSTQTGNMNTEAFF.

There are a few counts of this clone. The chain is built from TRBV6-1 and TRBJ2-5, with 10 bases identical to TRBD1. Germline V CDR1 and CDR2: MNHNS, SASEGT. The CDR3 has 16 residues. Trimming cost V 1 base and J 4 bases; bases outside gene matches: 6. This CDR3 is CASSEVSGQGSETQYF. The CDR3 nucleotides are TGTGCCAGCAGTGAAGTCTCGGGACAGGGGTCAGAGACCCAGTACTTC.

The V and J genes are TRBV6-6 and TRBJ2-3; 8 nucleotides match TRBD2. V was clipped by 4 bases and J by 7 bases; unmatched bases: 13. This CDR3 is built from 16 residues. Germline lookup yields CDR1 MNHNY and CDR2 SVGAGI (reference sequence). The CDR3 nucleotides are TGTGCCAGCAGTTCTCGAACTAGCGGAGCCGTGAATACGCAGTATTTT. Its translation: CASSSRTSGAVNTQYF.

The J gene is TRBJ1-5, the V gene TRBV19; TRBD1 matches 7 bases. V was clipped by 4 bases and J by 0 bases; unmatched bases: 3. This CDR3 spans 15 amino acids. The germline CDR1 and CDR2 sequences are LNHDA and SQIVND (reference sequence). CDR3: CASSTTGDSNQPQHF. The CDR3, as DNA: TGTGCCAGTAGTACCACAGGGGATAGCAATCAGCCCCAGCATTTT. Based on the CDR3 plus reference TRBV19 and TRBJ1-5, the full variable domain is DGGITQSPKYLFRKEGQNVTLSCEQNLNHDAMYWYRQDPGQGLRLIYYSQIVNDFQKGDIAEGYSVSREKKESFPLTVTSAQKNPTAFYLCASSTTGDSNQPQHFGDGTRLSIL.

The chain has TRBV18 and TRBJ2-1, with TRBD2 matching over 9 bases. This CDR3 contains 16 residues. From germline, CDR1 is KGHSH and CDR2 LQKENI. The V segment lost 3 bases and the J segment 3 bases; nucleotides outside the gene matches: 6. The CDR3 loop reads CASSPKLAGNYNEQFF. In nucleotides, the CDR3 is TGTGCCAGCTCACCGAAACTAGCGGGCAACTACAATGAGCAGTTCTTC. Based on the CDR3 plus reference TRBV18 and TRBJ2-1, the full variable domain is NAGVMQNPRHLVRRRGQEARLRCSPMKGHSHVYWYRQLPEEGLKFMVYLQKENIIDESGMPKERFSAEFPKEGPSILRIQQVVRGDSAAYFCASSPKLAGNYNEQFFGPGTRLTVL.

The rearrangement uses TRBV28 and TRBJ2-6; D is tentatively TRBD1 or TRBD2 (6 bases each). This CDR3 is 15 amino acids long. V was pared by 9 bases and J by 2 bases, with 14 bases between. CDR1 and CDR2 (germline): MDHEN, SYDVKM. The CDR3 DNA reads TGTGCCAGTGGCGGGGCAGGGGCTGGGGCCAACGTCCTGACTTTC. It is translated as CASGGAGAGANVLTF.

The J gene is TRBJ1-4, the V gene TRBV5-4; D might be TRBD1 (5 bases). This CDR3 is built from 16 residues. Germline assignment: CDR1 SGHNT and CDR2 YYREEE (reference sequence). Trimming removed 3 bases at V and 8 bases at J, with 20 bases between. The CDR3 DNA is TGTGCCAGCAGCTCGAAGTTTGGAGGGGAAGCCGAAAAACTGTTTTTT. Protein: CASSSKFGGEAEKLFF.

The chain employs TRBV5-4 and TRBJ2-7; 7 nucleotides align to TRBD1. In germline, CDR1 is SGHNT, CDR2 YYREEE (reference sequence). The CDR3 has 16 amino acids. Losses at the gene ends were 4 bases for V and 1 base for J; bases not matched to a gene: 11. The DNA for the CDR3 is TGTGCCAGCAGCGCCAGGCTTAGACAGGGTTCCTACGAGCAGTACTTC. Translated: CASSARLRQGSYEQYF.

The chain is built from TRBV10-3 and TRBJ2-7, with no clear D. The length of the CDR3 is 15 residues. In germline, CDR1 is ENHRY, CDR2 SYGVKD. Trimming shortened V by 3 bases and J by 3 bases, and 15 bases separated the two germline ends. CDR3 DNA sequence: TGTGCCATCAGTGAACCCTCAGGAACCCACTACGAGCAGTACTTC. It encodes CAISEPSGTHYEQYF.

This clone occurred once. The same CDR3 arises from other DNA sequences in this sample as well. This sequence joins TRBV7-2 and TRBJ1-2; D not resolved. The CDR3 consists of 13 residues. The germline CDR1 and CDR2 sequences are SGHTA and FQGNSA. V was shortened by 1 base and J by 1 base, with 4 bases between the two germline ends. CDR3 bases: TGTGCCAGCAGCTTAGGAGTTAACTATGGCTACACCTTC. It is translated as CASSLGVNYGYTF.

This rearrangement joins TRBV2 to TRBJ2-7; D uncertain. Germline CDR1 SNHLY, CDR2 FYNNEI. The V end lost 6 bases, the J end lost 2 bases, and 5 bases lay between the germline ends. This CDR3 comprises 11 residues. The CDR3: CASSITYEQYF. The CDR3 coding sequence is TGTGCCAGCAGCATCACCTACGAGCAGTACTTC.

The rearrangement uses TRBV5-1 and TRBJ2-7; 8 bases align to TRBD1. In germline, CDR1 is SGHRS, CDR2 YFSETQ. There are 14 residues in the CDR3. Trimming at V came to 4 bases and at J to 6 bases, leaving 9 bases not matched to a gene. CDR3 in DNA: TGCGCCAGCAGCCCCCAGGGGGCTAGAGGCGAGCAGTACTTC. This encodes CASSPQGARGEQYF. The complete variable domain, with remaining parts taken from reference TRBV5-1 and TRBJ2-7, reads KAGVTQTPRYLIKTRGQQVTLSCSPISGHRSVSWYQQTPGQGLQFLFEYFSETQRNKGNFPGRFSGRQFSNSRSEMNVSTLELGDSALYLCASSPQGARGEQYFGPGTRLTVT.

A single count supports this clone. V gene TRBV19 combines with J gene TRBJ2-7, with TRBD2 identical over 9 bases. J was trimmed by 2 bases and V by 6 bases; bases with no gene match: 5. The CDR3 loop spans 14 amino acids. Germline V gene sequence: CDR1 LNHDA, CDR2 SQIVND (reference sequence). The CDR3 reads CASSVAGAPYEQYF. DNA for the CDR3: TGTGCCAGTAGCGTAGCGGGGGCTCCCTACGAGCAGTACTTC. Combining the CDR3 with reference TRBV19 and TRBJ2-7 gives the whole variable domain DGGITQSPKYLFRKEGQNVTLSCEQNLNHDAMYWYRQDPGQGLRLIYYSQIVNDFQKGDIAEGYSVSREKKESFPLTVTSAQKNPTAFYLCASSVAGAPYEQYFGPGTRLTVT.

This chain links TRBV5-1 with TRBJ2-2; 13 nucleotides align to TRBD2. CDR1 and CDR2 from the germline V gene are SGHRS and YFSETQ. The CDR3 runs 18 residues. Trimming cost V 3 bases and J 0 bases; bases outside gene matches: 5. CDR3: CASSSGLAGTANTGELFF. The CDR3 DNA sequence: TGCGCCAGCAGCTCGGGACTAGCGGGGACCGCGAACACCGGGGAGCTGTTTTTT.

This clone was counted once. The chain links TRBV18 to TRBJ2-4; 9 positions match TRBD1. CDR1 KGHSH and CDR2 LQKENI come from the germline V gene. The CDR3 runs 14 residues. V lost 1 base to trimming and J lost 10 bases; unmatched junction nucleotides: 5. In nucleotides, the CDR3 is TGTGCCAGCTCACCACAGGGACAGGGTTATATTCAGTACTTC. This sequence encodes CASSPQGQGYIQYF.

The chain carries TRBV15 and TRBJ1-4; D not resolved. Germline V gives CDR1 LNHNV, CDR2 YYDKDF (reference sequence). The CDR3 contains 16 residues. The V gene lost 0 bases and the J gene lost 3 bases, with 11 bases spanning the gap. The CDR3 loop is CATSREEGRANEKLFF. CDR3 DNA sequence: TGTGCCACCAGCAGAGAAGAGGGTCGCGCTAATGAAAAACTGTTTTTT.